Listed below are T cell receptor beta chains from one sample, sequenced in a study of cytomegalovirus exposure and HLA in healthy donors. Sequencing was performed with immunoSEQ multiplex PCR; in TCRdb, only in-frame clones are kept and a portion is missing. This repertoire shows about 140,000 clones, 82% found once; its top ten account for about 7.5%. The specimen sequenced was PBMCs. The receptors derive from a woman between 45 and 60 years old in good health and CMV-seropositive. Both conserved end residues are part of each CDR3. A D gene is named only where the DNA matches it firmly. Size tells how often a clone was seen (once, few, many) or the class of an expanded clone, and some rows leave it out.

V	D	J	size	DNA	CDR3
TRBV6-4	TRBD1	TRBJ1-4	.	TGTGCCAGCAGACAGGGGGGACAGGGGAATACTAATGAAAAACTGTTTTTT	CASRQGGQGNTNEKLFF
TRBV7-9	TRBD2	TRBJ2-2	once	TGTTCCAGCAGCCCCGGGGGGGCGTCCCCAGAGGCCGGGGAGCTGTTTTTT	CSSSPGGASPEAGELFF
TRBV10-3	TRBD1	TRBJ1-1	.	TGTGCCATCAGTGAGTCGTTTACAGGGGGCTGGGCTTTCTTT	CAISESFTGGWAFF
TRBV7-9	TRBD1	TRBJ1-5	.	TGTTCCAGCAGCCCAGCAGACAGGGTTAGCAATCAGCCCCAGCATTTT	CSSSPADRVSNQPQHF
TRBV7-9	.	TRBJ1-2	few	TGTGCCAGCAGCTTGGCGGGGGCCGACTATGGCTACACCTTC	CASSLAGADYGYTF
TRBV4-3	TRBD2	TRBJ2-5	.	TGCGCCAGCAGCCAAGACGAGCGGGGGGGCCAAGAGACCCAGTACTTC	CASSQDERGGQETQYF
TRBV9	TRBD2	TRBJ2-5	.	TGTGCCAGCAGCCCCGGACTAGTCGAGACCCAGTACTTC	CASSPGLVETQYF
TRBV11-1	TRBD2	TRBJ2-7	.	TGTGCCAGCAGCTTGCGTCTAGCGGTCTACGAGCAGTACTTC	CASSLRLAVYEQYF
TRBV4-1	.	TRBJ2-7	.	TGCGCCAGCAGCCAAGGTGTGCTAGGAAAGTACGAGCAGTACTTC	CASSQGVLGKYEQYF
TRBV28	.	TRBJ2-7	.	TGTGCCAGCAAGTTACAGGAAGGCGAGCAGTACTTC	CASKLQEGEQYF
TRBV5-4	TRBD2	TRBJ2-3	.	TGTGCCAGCAGCTTCTATCTAGCGGGGGGGACAGATACGCAGTATTTT	CASSFYLAGGTDTQYF
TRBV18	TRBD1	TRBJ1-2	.	TGTGCCAGCTCACCTATTTCCAACAGGGGCCCCGACCATGGCTACACCTTC	CASSPISNRGPDHGYTF
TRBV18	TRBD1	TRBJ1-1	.	TGTGCCAGCTCACCACCTAGTCCCGGGACAGGTAGAAGAACTGAAGCTTTCTTT	CASSPPSPGTGRRTEAFF
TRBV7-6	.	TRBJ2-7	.	TGTGCCAGCAGCTTATCACGGACATACGAGCAGTACTTC	CASSLSRTYEQYF
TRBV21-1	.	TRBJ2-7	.	TGTGCCAGCAGAACCCGGAGCAGGGCTTACGAGCAGTACTTC	CASRTRSRAYEQYF
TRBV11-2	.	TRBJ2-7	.	TGTGCCAGCAGCTTAGGGCGGGGTGTCTACGAGCAGTACTTC	CASSLGRGVYEQYF
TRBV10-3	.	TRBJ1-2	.	TGTGCCATCAGTGCTGGCAGGGGAGACGATGGCTACACCTTC	CAISAGRGDDGYTF
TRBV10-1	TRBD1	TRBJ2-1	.	TGCGCCAGCATCATCGGACAGGGGTTCGGCAATGAGCAGTTCTTC	CASIIGQGFGNEQFF
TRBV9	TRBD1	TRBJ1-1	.	TGTGCCAGCAGCGTAGAAGGCCAGGGGGCTTACGGTGAAGCTTTCTTT	CASSVEGQGAYGEAFF
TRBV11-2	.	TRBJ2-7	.	TGTGCCAGCAGCTTACGGACTACCTACGAGCAGTACTTC	CASSLRTTYEQYF
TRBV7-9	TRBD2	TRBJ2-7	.	TGTTCCAGCAGCTCCGATCAGGGACTAGCGGTATACGAGCAGTACTTC	CSSSSDQGLAVYEQYF
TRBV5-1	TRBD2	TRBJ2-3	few	TGCGCCAGCAGCGTATCTAGCGGGAGCACAGATACGCAGTATTTT	CASSVSSGSTDTQYF
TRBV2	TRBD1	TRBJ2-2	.	TGTGCCAGCAGTTGGACAGGAGAAAACACCGGGGAGCTGTTTTTT	CASSWTGENTGELFF
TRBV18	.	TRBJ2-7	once	TGTGCCAGCTCACCTTCAGGACAGTACTACGAGCAGTACTTC	CASSPSGQYYEQYF
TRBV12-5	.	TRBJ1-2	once	TGTGCTAGTGGTCCCCCGAGGGCGAAAGGCTACACCTTC	CASGPPRAKGYTF
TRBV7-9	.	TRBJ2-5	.	TGTGCCAGCAGCTTGAGAACGGGGGGCCAAGAGCAGTACTTC	CASSLRTGGQEQYF
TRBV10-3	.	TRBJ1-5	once	TGTGCCAGTTCGACAGGCGACAATCAGCCCCAGCATTTT	CASSTGDNQPQHF
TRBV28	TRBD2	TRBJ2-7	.	TGTGCCAGCAGTCCCCCTAGCGGGAGGGCCCCCTACGAGCAGTACTTC	CASSPPSGRAPYEQYF
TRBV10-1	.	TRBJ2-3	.	TGCGCCAGCAGTGGACACGTGGGAGCGGCCCGCACAGATACGCAGTATTTT	CASSGHVGAARTDTQYF
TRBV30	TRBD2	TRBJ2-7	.	TGTGCCTGGAGTGTACTTAGCGGGAGTCAGGAGCAGTACTTC	CAWSVLSGSQEQYF
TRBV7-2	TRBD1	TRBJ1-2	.	TGTGCCAGCAGCCTGGACGGGACAGGGTCTAACTATGGCTACACCTTC	CASSLDGTGSNYGYTF
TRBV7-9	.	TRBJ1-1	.	TGTGCCAGCAGCTTAGTGGAGTTCGCTGAAGCTTTCTTT	CASSLVEFAEAFF
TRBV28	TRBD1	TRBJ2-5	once	TGTGCCAGCAGTTCGAACAGACAGGGCAGGGAGACCCAGTACTTC	CASSSNRQGRETQYF
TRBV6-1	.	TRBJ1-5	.	TGTGCCAGCAGTGAAGGACACAGTTATAGCAATCAGCCCCAGCATTTT	CASSEGHSYSNQPQHF
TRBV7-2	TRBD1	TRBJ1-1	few	TGTGCCAGCAGCTTAACCGGGACAGGGGGGGTCGCTTTCTTT	CASSLTGTGGVAFF
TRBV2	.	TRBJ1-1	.	TGTGCCAGCAACCAGGGGACTGAAGCTTTCTTT	CASNQGTEAFF
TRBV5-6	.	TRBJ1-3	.	TGTGCCAGCAGCCTATCCGCGGTCTCTGGAAACACCATATATTTT	CASSLSAVSGNTIYF
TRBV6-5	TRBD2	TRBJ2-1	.	TGTGCCAGCAGCCCCGGGACTAGCGGGATTGAGCAGTTCTTC	CASSPGTSGIEQFF
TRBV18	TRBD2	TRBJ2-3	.	TGTGCCAGCTCACCGAGGACTAGCGGAGTCACAGATACGCAGTATTTT	CASSPRTSGVTDTQYF
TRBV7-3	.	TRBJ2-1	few	TGTGCCAGCAGCTTAGCGGCGAGCTCCTACAATGAGCAGTTCTTC	CASSLAASSYNEQFF
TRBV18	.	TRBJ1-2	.	TGTGCCAGCTCACCCGGACAAGGATATGGCTACACCTTC	CASSPGQGYGYTF
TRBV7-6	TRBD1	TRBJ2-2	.	TGTGCCAGCAGGCCACCGGGACAGGGAAACCGCTCGAACACCGGGGAGCTGTTTTTT	CASRPPGQGNRSNTGELFF
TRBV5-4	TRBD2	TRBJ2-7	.	TGTGCCAGCAGACGTACCGGGACTAGCGGTTCTTCCGACTCCTACGAGCAGTACTTC	CASRRTGTSGSSDSYEQYF
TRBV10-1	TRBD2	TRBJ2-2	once	TGCGCCAGCTCCCGCGAGCGGGAGGGGTACACCGGGGAGCTGTTTTTT	CASSREREGYTGELFF
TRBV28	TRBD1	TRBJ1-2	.	TGTGCCAGCAGTTTTGAAGGAACAGGGGCCTATGGCTACACCTTC	CASSFEGTGAYGYTF
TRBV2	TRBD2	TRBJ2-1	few	TGTGCCAGCTCCCTCTCTAGCGGGGCCCTCGTCGAGCAGTTCTTC	CASSLSSGALVEQFF
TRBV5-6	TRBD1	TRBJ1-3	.	TGTGCCAGCAGCTTACTTTGGACAGGGGCGAGCTCTGGAAACACCATATATTTT	CASSLLWTGASSGNTIYF
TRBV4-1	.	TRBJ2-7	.	TGCGCCAGCAGCCAAGTAGGGGATGGTTACGAGCAGTACTTC	CASSQVGDGYEQYF
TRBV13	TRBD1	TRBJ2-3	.	TGTGCCAGCAGTCGGGCAGGGGGCTGGGATACGCAGTATTTT	CASSRAGGWDTQYF
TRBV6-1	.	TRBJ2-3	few	TGTGCCAGCAGTGAAGCCCCCAGAGATACGCAGTATTTT	CASSEAPRDTQYF
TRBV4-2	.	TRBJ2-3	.	TGTGCCAGCAGCCAAGGAGTGGGCGGGACTTGGACGCAGTATTTT	CASSQGVGGTWTQYF
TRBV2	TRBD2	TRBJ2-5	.	TGTGCCAGTGAGATCGGGGGGGCTGAAGAGACCCAGTACTTC	CASEIGGAEETQYF
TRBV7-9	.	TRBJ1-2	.	TGTGCCAGCAGCTACATAGGGGATGGCTACACCTTC	CASSYIGDGYTF
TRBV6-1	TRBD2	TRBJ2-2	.	TGTGCCAGCAGTGAGCTAGCGGGGAACACCGGGGAGCTGTTTTTT	CASSELAGNTGELFF
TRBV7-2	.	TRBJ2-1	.	TGTGCCAGCAGCTTAAGAACTAGCCTTAACTCCTACAATGAGCAGTTCTTC	CASSLRTSLNSYNEQFF